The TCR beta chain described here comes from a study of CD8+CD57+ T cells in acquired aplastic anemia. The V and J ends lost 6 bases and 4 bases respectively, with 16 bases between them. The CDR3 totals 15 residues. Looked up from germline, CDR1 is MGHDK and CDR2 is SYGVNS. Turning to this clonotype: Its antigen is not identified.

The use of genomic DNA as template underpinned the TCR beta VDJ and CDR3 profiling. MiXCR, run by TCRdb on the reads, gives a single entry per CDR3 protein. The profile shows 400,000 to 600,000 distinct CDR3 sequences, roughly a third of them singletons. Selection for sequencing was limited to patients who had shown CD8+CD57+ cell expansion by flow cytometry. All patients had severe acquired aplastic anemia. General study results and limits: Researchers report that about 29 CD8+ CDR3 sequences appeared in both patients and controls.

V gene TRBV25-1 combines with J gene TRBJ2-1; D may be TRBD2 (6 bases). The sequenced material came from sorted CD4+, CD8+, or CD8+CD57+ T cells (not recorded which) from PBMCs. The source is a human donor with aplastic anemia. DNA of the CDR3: TGTGCCAGCAGGTATAGCGGCCCTAGTTACAATGAGCAGTTCTTC. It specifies CASRYSGPSYNEQFF. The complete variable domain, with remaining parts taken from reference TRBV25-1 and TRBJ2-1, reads EADIYQTPRYLVIGTGKKITLECSQTMGHDKMYWYQQDPGMELHLIHYSYGVNSTEKGDLSSESTVSRIRTEHFPLTLESARPSHTSQYLCASRYSGPSYNEQFFGPGTRLTVL.